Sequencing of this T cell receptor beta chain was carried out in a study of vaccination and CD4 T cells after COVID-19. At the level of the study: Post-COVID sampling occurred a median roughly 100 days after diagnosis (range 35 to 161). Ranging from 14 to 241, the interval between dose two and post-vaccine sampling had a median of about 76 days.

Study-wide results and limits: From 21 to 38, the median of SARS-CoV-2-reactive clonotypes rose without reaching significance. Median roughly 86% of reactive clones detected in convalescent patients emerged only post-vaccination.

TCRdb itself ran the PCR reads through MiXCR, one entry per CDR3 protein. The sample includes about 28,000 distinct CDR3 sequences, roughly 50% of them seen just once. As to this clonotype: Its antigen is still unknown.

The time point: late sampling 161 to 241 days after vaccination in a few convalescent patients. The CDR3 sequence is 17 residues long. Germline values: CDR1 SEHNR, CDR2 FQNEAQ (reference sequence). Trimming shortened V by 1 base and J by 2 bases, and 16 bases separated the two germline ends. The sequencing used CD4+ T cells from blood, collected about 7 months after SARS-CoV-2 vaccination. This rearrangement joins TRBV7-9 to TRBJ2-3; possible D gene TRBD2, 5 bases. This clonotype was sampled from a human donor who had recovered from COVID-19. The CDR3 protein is CASSLVGRAAYTDTQYF. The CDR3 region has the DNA TGTGCCAGCAGCTTAGTGGGTCGAGCGGCATACACAGATACGCAGTATTTT.